This T cell receptor beta chain was captured by sequencing in a study of a mutant IDH1 vaccine in newly diagnosed glioma. Across the study: Earlier care involved radiotherapy, temozolomide, or both, and the majority received both.

As to this clone: Its antigen is not known.

The time point: week 47, end of study. With topical imiquimod, each dose of the vaccine consisted of 300 ug of mutant IDH1 20-mer peptide. Here immunoSEQ multiplex PCR was the method, and the copy in TCRdb shows in-frame clones only, minus some. The data show about 83,000 clones, with 70% to 90% seen just once and approximately 5.6% held by the top ten. Trimming stripped 5 bases from V and 2 bases from J, with 13 bases between. CDR1 and CDR2 (germline): PRHDT, FYEKMQ (reference sequence). The CDR3 is 15 residues long. This chain joins TRBV13 and TRBJ2-1; D might be TRBD2 (6 bases). The TCR comes from a man aged 40-49 years with glioma. The input for sequencing was PBMCs, taken from a glioma patient whose treatment included an IDH1 peptide vaccine. The CDR3 sequence is CASSPGWGAYNEQFF. The CDR3 nucleotides read TGTGCCAGCAGCCCAGGATGGGGGGCCTACAATGAGCAGTTCTTC.